The clone carrying this T cell receptor (beta chain) is labeled large. This sample is part of a study of immune evolution from preneoplasia to lung adenocarcinoma. V lost 1 base, J lost 0 bases, and 9 bases lay in between. Germline V gene lookup returns CDR1 SEHNR and CDR2 FQNEAQ (reference sequence). This CDR3 comprises 15 residues. Data came from immunoSEQ multiplex PCR; TCRdb stores just in-frame clones and leaves some out. The table lists about 7,000 clones, under 85% of them singletons, with over 15% in the top ten. The sequence came from a person aged 65 to 79 with lung adenocarcinoma. The sequencing sample was made of FFPE adjacent normal lung tissue. This chain connects TRBV7-9 to TRBJ2-5; D possibly corresponds to TRBD1 (5 bases). The CDR3 DNA follows: TGTGCCAGCAGCTTAGTGTCAGGGTACCAAGAGACCCAGTACTTC. This codes for CASSLVSGYQETQYF. Combining the CDR3 with reference TRBV7-9 and TRBJ2-5 gives the whole variable domain DTGVSQNPRHKITKRGQNVTFRCDPISEHNRLYWYRQTLGQGPEFLTYFQNEAQLEKSRLLSDRFSAERPKGSFSTLEIQRTEQGDSAMYLCASSLVSGYQETQYFGPGTRLLVL.